The source of this T cell receptor beta chain is a study of naive and memory T cell subsets. Germline V gene lookup returns CDR1 MGHDK and CDR2 SYGVNS. The CDR3 runs to 13 residues. V shed 0 bases and J shed 11 bases, with 14 bases lying between them. An equimolar mix of two oligonucleotides served as the beta constant-region primer for TRBC1 and TRBC2. Ligation attached a single-stranded oligonucleotide with a 12-nucleotide UMI and the SP2 primer to the cDNA 3' end. TCRdb analysed the UMI-ligation and nested PCR reads with MiXCR anew, one entry per CDR3 protein. The data hold 130,000 to 150,000 distinct CDR3 sequences, with about 18% observed a single time. Cells stained for CD3, CD4, CD8, CD45RA, CD27 and viability were sorted into four CD45RA/CD27 subsets. Findings and limits, study-wide: In naive cells, over 90% of TCR sequences were seen only once. Between naive and memory subsets, TCR abundance power law exponents differed.

In the case of this clonotype: Antigen specificity is unknown.

The sequenced material came from naive CD4+ T cells from blood. J is TRBJ2-7 and V is TRBV25-1; D unclear. The receptor was isolated from a human donor in good health. This chain's CDR3 is CASSEYTSSIEYF. The CDR3 DNA reads TGTGCCAGCAGTGAATACACGAGTTCGATTGAGTACTTC.